This TCR beta chain was sequenced in a study of control samples from healthy donors and cancer patients. Generated by immunoSEQ multiplex PCR, the TCRdb table keeps only in-frame clones and is missing some. Of 80,000 or so clones listed, about 93% are singletons. Germline CDR1 reads SEHNR; CDR2 reads FQNEAQ (reference sequence). CDR3 size: 13 residues. V was trimmed by 11 bases and J by 3 bases, leaving 17 bases between them. The chain links TRBV7-9 to TRBJ2-7; D call uncertain. The sequencing input was blood. The source of this sequence is a woman in her 40s in good health. The CDR3 bases are TGTGCCGTGGTGGGTGACGAAAACTACGAGCAGTACTTC. This sequence encodes CAVVGDENYEQYF.